This T cell receptor (beta chain) was recorded in a study of breast tumors, draining lymph nodes, adjacent tissues. This clonotype was counted ten times or more. Per germline, CDR1 SGHTS and CDR2 YDEGEE. CDR3 size: 8 residues. Between the trimmed V and J ends, which lost 7 bases and 5 bases, there was a span of 0 bases. The lymph nodes were axillary draining lymph nodes from breast cancer patients. Using its own MiXCR run on the multiplex PCR reads, TCRdb lists one record per CDR3 protein. Seen here are approximately 200,000 distinct CDR3 sequences, 30% to 40% observed once, and the top ten hold 4.3%.

V is TRBV5-8 and J is TRBJ1-2, with no clear D. Material: axillary lymph node tissue. The TCR was taken from a female donor with breast cancer. Some clones in this sample may be carry-over from other donors' samples. The CDR3 DNA follows: TGTGCCAGCTATGGCTACACCTTC. Translating gives CASYGYTF.